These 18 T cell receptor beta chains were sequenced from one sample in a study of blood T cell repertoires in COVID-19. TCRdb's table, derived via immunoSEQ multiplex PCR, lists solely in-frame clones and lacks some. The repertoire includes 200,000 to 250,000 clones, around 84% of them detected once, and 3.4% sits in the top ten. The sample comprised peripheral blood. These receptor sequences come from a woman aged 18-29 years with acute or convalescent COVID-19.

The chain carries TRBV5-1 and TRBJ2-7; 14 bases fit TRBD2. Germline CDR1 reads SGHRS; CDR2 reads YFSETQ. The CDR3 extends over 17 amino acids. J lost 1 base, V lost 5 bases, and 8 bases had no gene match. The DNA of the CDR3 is TGCGCCAGCAGTCTGGGACTAGCGGGAGAAATTTCCTACGAGCAGTACTTC. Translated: CASSLGLAGEISYEQYF.

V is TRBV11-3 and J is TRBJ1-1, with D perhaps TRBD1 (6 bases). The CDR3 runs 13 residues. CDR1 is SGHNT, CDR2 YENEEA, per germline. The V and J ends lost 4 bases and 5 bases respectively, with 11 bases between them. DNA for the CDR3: TGTGCCAGCAGCTCCGGGACACTAACTGAAGCTTTCTTT. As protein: CASSSGTLTEAFF.

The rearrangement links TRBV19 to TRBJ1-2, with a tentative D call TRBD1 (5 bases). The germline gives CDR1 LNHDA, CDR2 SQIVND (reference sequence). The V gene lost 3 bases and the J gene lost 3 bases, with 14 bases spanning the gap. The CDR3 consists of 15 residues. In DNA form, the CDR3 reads TGTGCCAGTAGTATTGTGTCTTCGGGGGACTATGGCTACACCTTC. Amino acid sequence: CASSIVSSGDYGYTF.

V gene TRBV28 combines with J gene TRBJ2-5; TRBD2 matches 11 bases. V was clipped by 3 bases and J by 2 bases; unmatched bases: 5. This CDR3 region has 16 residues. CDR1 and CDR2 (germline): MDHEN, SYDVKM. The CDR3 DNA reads TGTGCCAGCAGTTTGCCTAGCGGGAGGACGCAAGAGACCCAGTACTTC. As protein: CASSLPSGRTQETQYF.

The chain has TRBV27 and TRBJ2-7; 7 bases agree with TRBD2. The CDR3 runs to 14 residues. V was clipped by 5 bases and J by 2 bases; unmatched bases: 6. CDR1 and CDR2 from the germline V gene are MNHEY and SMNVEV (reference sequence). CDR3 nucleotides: TGTGCCAGCAGTCCTCAGGCGGGGGCCTACGAGCAGTACTTC. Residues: CASSPQAGAYEQYF.

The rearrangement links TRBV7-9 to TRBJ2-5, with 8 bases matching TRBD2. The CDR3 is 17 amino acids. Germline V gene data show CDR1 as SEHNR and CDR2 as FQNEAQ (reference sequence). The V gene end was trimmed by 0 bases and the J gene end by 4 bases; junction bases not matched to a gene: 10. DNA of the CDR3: TGTGCCAGCAGCTTAGCCCGGGCTAGCGGGCCCCGAGAGACCCAGTACTTC. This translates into CASSLARASGPRETQYF.

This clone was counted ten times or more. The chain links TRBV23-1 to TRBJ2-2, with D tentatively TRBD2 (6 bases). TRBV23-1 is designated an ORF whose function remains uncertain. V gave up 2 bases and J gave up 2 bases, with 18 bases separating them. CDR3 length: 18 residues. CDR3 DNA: TGCGCCAGCAGTCAAATGACCCCCGGGGGTTTAAACACCGGGGAGCTGTTTTTT. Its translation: CASSQMTPGGLNTGELFF.

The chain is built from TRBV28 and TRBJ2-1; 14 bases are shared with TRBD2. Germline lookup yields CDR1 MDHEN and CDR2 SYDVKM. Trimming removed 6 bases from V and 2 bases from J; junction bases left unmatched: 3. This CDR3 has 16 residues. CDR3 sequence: CASSLTSGRAYNEQFF. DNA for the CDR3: TGTGCCAGCAGCCTGACTAGCGGGAGGGCCTACAATGAGCAGTTCTTC.

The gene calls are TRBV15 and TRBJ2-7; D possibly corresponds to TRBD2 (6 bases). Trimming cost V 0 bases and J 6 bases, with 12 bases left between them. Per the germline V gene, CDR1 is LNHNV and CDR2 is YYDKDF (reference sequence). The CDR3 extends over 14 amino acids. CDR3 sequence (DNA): TGTGCCACCAGCAGAGACCGGGACTCTATCGAGCAGTACTTC. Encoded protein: CATSRDRDSIEQYF.

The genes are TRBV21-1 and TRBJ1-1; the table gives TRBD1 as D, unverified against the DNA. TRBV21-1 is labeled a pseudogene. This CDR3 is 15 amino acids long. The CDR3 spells CASSKGRGTDTEAFF. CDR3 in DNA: TGTGCCAGCAGCAAAGGAAGGGGTACGGACACTGAAGCTTTCTTT.

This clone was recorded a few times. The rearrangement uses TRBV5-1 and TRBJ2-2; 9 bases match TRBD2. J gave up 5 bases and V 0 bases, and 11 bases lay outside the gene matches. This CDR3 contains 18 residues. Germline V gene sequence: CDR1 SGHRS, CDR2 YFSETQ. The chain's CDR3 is CASSLGRREGFGTGELFF. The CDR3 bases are TGCGCCAGCAGCTTGGGACGGCGGGAGGGCTTCGGAACCGGGGAGCTGTTTTTT.

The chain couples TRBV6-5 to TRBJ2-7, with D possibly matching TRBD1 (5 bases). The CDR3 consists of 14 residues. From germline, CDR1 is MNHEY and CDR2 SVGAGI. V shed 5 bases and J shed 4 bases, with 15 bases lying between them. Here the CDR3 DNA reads TGTGCCAGCAGTCCGAGACAGATCTCATACGAGCAGTACTTC. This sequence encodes CASSPRQISYEQYF.

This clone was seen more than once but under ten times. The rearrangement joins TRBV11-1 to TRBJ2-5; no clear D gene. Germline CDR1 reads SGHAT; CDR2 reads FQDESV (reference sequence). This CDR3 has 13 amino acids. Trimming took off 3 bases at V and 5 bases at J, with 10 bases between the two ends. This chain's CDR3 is CASSFGYGETQYF. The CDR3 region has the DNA TGTGCCAGCAGCTTTGGGTACGGGGAGACCCAGTACTTC.

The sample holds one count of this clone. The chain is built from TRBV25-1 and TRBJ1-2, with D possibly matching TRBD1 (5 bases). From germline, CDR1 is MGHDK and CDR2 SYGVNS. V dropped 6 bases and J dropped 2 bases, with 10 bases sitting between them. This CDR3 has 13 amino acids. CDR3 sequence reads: CASSLSGNYGYTF. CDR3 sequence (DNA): TGTGCCAGCAGCCTGTCAGGGAACTATGGCTACACCTTC.

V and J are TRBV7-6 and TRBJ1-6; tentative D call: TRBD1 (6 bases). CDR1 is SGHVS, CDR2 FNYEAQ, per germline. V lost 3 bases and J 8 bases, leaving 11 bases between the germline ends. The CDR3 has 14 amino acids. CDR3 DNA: TGTGCCAGCAGCTTGTCAGGGGATGATTCACCCCTCCACTTT. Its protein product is CASSLSGDDSPLHF.

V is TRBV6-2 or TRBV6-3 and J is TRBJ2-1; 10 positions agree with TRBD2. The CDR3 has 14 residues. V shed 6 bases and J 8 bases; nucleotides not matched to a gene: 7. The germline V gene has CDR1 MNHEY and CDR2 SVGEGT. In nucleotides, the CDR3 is TGTGCCAGCAGCGCACTAGCGGGACCTCATGAGCAGTTCTTC. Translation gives CASSALAGPHEQFF.

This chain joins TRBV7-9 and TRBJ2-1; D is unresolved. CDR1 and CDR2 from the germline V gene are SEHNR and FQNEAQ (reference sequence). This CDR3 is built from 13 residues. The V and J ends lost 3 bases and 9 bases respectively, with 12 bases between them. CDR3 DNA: TGTGCCAGCAGCTTTAGTTCCGGGTCTGAGCAGTTCTTC. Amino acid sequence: CASSFSSGSEQFF.

CDR3 region: CASSSHGGVGQPQHF. CDR3 nucleotide sequence: TGTGCCAGCAGTTCCCACGGGGGAGTGGGTCAGCCCCAGCATTTT. The rearrangement joins TRBV6-6 to TRBJ1-5, with D maybe TRBD1 (5 bases). CDR1 and CDR2 from the germline V gene are MNHNY and SVGAGI (reference sequence). This CDR3 contains 15 residues. V was trimmed by 4 bases and J by 6 bases, leaving 16 bases between them.